The T cell receptor (beta chain) described here comes from a study of T cells after yellow fever vaccination. Trimming removed 4 bases from V and 2 bases from J, with 11 bases in between. This CDR3 contains 15 residues. Per the germline V gene, CDR1 is SGHVS and CDR2 is FQNEAQ. 5'RACE template switching added a universal primer site and UMIs to TCR cDNA. TCRdb re-analysed the 5' RACE reads in MiXCR, keeping a single row per CDR3 protein. The sample shows 600,000 to 750,000 distinct CDR3 sequences, 10% to 15% of them seen only once. The clonotype originates from a young man who received the YFV17D yellow fever vaccine. Sample: PBMCs, taken on the day of the yellow fever booster vaccination. The chain is built from TRBV7-8 and TRBJ2-2; TRBD1 might be the D (6 bases). CDR3 loop: CASSYKGTNTGELFF. The CDR3, as DNA: TGTGCCAGCAGCTACAAGGGGACAAACACCGGGGAGCTGTTTTTT. Together with reference TRBV7-8 and TRBJ2-2, the CDR3 gives the full variable domain: GAGVSQSPRYKVAKRGQDVALRCDPISGHVSLFWYQQALGQGPEFLTYFQNEAQLDKSGLPSDRFFAERPEGSVSTLKIQRTQQEDSAVYLCASSYKGTNTGELFFGEGSRLTVL.